Listed below are T cell receptor beta chains from one sample, sequenced in a study of PD-1 blockade in classical Hodgkin lymphoma. Some clones are missing from TCRdb's copy, which holds only in-frame ones; the method was immunoSEQ multiplex PCR. In the table there are about 100,000 clones, about 89% of which are singletons. The sample was peripheral blood mononuclear cells (PBMCs), taken before the second cycle of nivolumab. The receptors here all came from a human donor with classical Hodgkin lymphoma. CDR3s include the opening cysteine and the closing phenylalanine or tryptophan. The D gene is left open where the match is weak. Part of the rows lack a size; the others show once, few, many or a class for expanded clones.

j_call clone_size d_call v_call cdr3_aa cdr3_nt
TRBJ2-1 few TRBD1 TRBV6-5 CASSWGQYNEQFF TGTGCCAGCAGTTGGGGACAGTACAATGAGCAGTTCTTC
TRBJ2-1 - TRBD2 TRBV6-5 CASRPMGGGEQFF TGTGCCAGCAGACCCATGGGGGGGGGTGAGCAGTTCTTC
TRBJ2-2 - TRBD2 TRBV2 CASPGTSGANTGELFF TGTGCCAGCCCTGGGACTAGCGGAGCGAACACCGGGGAGCTGTTTTTT
TRBJ1-2 once TRBD1 TRBV7-2 CASSWQGVDGYTF TGTGCCAGCAGCTGGCAGGGGGTCGATGGCTACACCTTC
TRBJ2-7 - - TRBV6-6 CASSITGPGEQYF TGTGCCAGCAGTATTACAGGGCCCGGTGAGCAGTACTTC
TRBJ1-6 - - TRBV6-6 CASSYRLQGDNSPLHF TGTGCCAGCAGTTACAGATTGCAGGGTGATAATTCACCCCTCCACTTT
TRBJ1-3 - - TRBV6-5 CASKRELSGNTIYF TGTGCCAGCAAAAGGGAGCTCTCTGGAAACACCATATATTTT
TRBJ2-7 - TRBD1 TRBV5-6 CASSLERTGVYEQYF TGTGCCAGCAGCTTGGAAAGGACAGGGGTTTACGAGCAGTACTTC
TRBJ1-1 - TRBD1 TRBV10-1 CASSESSWGTAAMDTEAFF TGCGCCAGCAGTGAGTCTAGTTGGGGGACAGCGGCCATGGACACTGAAGCTTTCTTT
TRBJ1-2 - TRBD1 TRBV10-3 CAIRATGANYGYTF TGTGCCATCAGAGCGACAGGGGCTAACTATGGCTACACCTTC
TRBJ2-7 - - TRBV5-5 CASSSWDGPYEQYF TGTGCCAGCAGTTCTTGGGACGGTCCCTACGAGCAGTACTTC
TRBJ2-3 - - TRBV27 CASSLIPGSPDTQYF TGTGCCAGCAGTTTAATCCCAGGGAGTCCAGATACGCAGTATTTT
TRBJ2-5 - - TRBV6-5 CASSYFLTGETQYF TGTGCCAGCAGTTACTTTTTGACAGGAGAGACCCAGTACTTC
TRBJ1-6 - - TRBV6-6 CASSYSGRGDTPLHF TGTGCCAGCAGTTACTCGGGCAGGGGTGATACACCCCTCCACTTT
TRBJ2-5 - - TRBV5-1 CASSFGTLQETQYF TGCGCCAGCAGCTTCGGGACTCTCCAAGAGACCCAGTACTTC
TRBJ1-5 - - TRBV6-5 CASSYSILSNQPQHF TGTGCCAGCAGTTACTCGATCCTCAGCAATCAGCCCCAGCATTTT
TRBJ2-5 few - TRBV30 CAWSPYQETQYF TGTGCCTGGAGCCCTTACCAAGAGACCCAGTACTTC
TRBJ2-5 - - TRBV11-2 CASSSLSRQETQYF TGTGCCAGCAGCTCTCTCAGTAGGCAAGAGACCCAGTACTTC
TRBJ1-2 - - TRBV5-1 CASSPILSAGYGYTF TGCGCCAGCAGCCCAATACTCAGCGCGGGCTATGGCTACACCTTC
TRBJ2-1 - TRBD2 TRBV28 CASSLLAGGPGEQFF TGTGCCAGCAGTCTTCTAGCGGGGGGGCCGGGTGAGCAGTTCTTC
TRBJ1-5 - - TRBV30 CAWSVRVDQPQHF TGTGCCTGGAGTGTAAGGGTGGATCAGCCCCAGCATTTT
TRBJ1-6 - - TRBV5-1 CASSKGQSMSSYNSPLHF TGCGCCAGCAGCAAGGGACAAAGTATGAGCTCCTATAATTCACCCCTCCACTTT
TRBJ1-1 - TRBD1 TRBV6-5 CASSLQGALNTEAFF TGTGCCAGCAGCCTACAGGGGGCCTTGAACACTGAAGCTTTCTTT
TRBJ1-1 few - TRBV18 CASSPGLGTEAFF TGTGCCAGCTCACCAGGGCTAGGGACTGAAGCTTTCTTT
TRBJ1-4 - - TRBV30 CAWTRLGGYEKLFF TGTGCCTGGACCCGACTGGGGGGGTATGAAAAACTGTTTTTT
TRBJ1-2 - TRBD1 TRBV4-3 CASSRNRGLLYGYTF TGCGCCAGCAGCCGGAACAGGGGGCTACTCTATGGCTACACCTTC
TRBJ2-7 - TRBD1 TRBV7-8 CASSVGQTYEQYF TGTGCCAGCAGCGTGGGACAGACATACGAGCAGTACTTC
TRBJ2-5 - - TRBV20-1 CSASTQETQYF TGCAGTGCTAGCACACAAGAGACCCAGTACTTC
TRBJ1-1 - - TRBV27 CASRRGVGAMNTEAFF TGTGCCAGCCGACGTGGGGTTGGAGCTATGAACACTGAAGCTTTCTTT
TRBJ1-1 - - TRBV7-3 CASSLIWNTEAFF TGTGCCAGCAGCTTAATATGGAACACTGAAGCTTTCTTT
TRBJ1-5 - - TRBV19 CASSILGQGQPQHF TGTGCCAGTAGTATTTTGGGGCAGGGTCAGCCCCAGCATTTT
TRBJ2-7 - TRBD1 TRBV2 CASTADRLVSYEQYF TGTGCCAGCACCGCGGACAGGCTCGTCTCCTACGAGCAGTACTTC
TRBJ1-1 once TRBD1 TRBV30 CAWSGDRVTEAFF TGTGCCTGGAGTGGGGACAGGGTGACTGAAGCTTTCTTT
TRBJ1-2 - - TRBV5-1 CASSLVAPSDYTF TGCGCCAGCAGCTTGGTAGCCCCCTCCGACTACACCTTC
TRBJ1-2 - - TRBV30 CAWRDSNYGYTF TGTGCCTGGAGGGACAGTAACTATGGCTACACCTTC
TRBJ1-2 - - TRBV19 CASSAERGSDYGYTF TGTGCCAGTAGCGCTGAGAGGGGATCTGATTATGGCTACACCTTC
TRBJ1-2 - - TRBV28 CASSRDGYYGYTF TGTGCCAGCAGTAGGGACGGATATTATGGCTACACCTTC
TRBJ2-5 - - TRBV5-1 CASSPLPRGRETQYF TGCGCCAGCAGCCCCCTCCCTAGGGGGAGAGAGACCCAGTACTTC
TRBJ1-4 - - TRBV7-3 CASSQAGRLGEKLFF TGTGCCAGCAGCCAAGCGGGGAGATTGGGTGAAAAACTGTTTTTT
TRBJ2-7 once - TRBV29-1 CSVEYGSYEQYF TGCAGCGTTGAATACGGTTCCTACGAGCAGTACTTC
TRBJ2-1 once TRBD1 TRBV11-3 CASSLGGTGSEQFF TGTGCCAGCAGCTTAGGGGGGACAGGGTCTGAGCAGTTCTTC
TRBJ2-5 - - TRBV6-5 CASSYSMTQYF TGTGCCAGCAGTTACTCGATGACCCAGTACTTC
TRBJ1-5 - TRBD1 TRBV7-9 CASSTGTASNQPQHF TGTGCCAGCAGCACCGGGACAGCTTCAAATCAGCCCCAGCATTTT
TRBJ1-3 - - TRBV7-9 CGGGSGNTIYF TGTGGAGGGGGCTCTGGAAACACCATATATTTT
TRBJ2-7 - TRBD1 TRBV5-8 CASTNRGLNEQYF TGTGCCAGCACGAACAGGGGGCTCAACGAGCAGTACTTC
TRBJ1-1 - - TRBV27 CASLRGGGVGPTEAFF TGTGCCAGCTTACGGGGGGGAGGCGTGGGGCCAACTGAAGCTTTCTTT
TRBJ2-7 - - TRBV6-6 CASSYQGTGGYEQYF TGTGCCAGCAGTTACCAGGGGACGGGGGGCTACGAGCAGTACTTC
TRBJ1-4 - - TRBV21-1 CASSSPYSEGVLDEKLFF TGTGCCAGCAGCAGCCCCTACTCGGAGGGGGTGCTTGATGAAAAACTGTTTTTT
TRBJ2-1 - - TRBV6-5 CASSYSIHPMNEQFF TGTGCCAGCAGTTACTCGATACATCCGATGAATGAGCAGTTCTTC
TRBJ2-3 - TRBD2 TRBV6-4 CASSDSSGGGTDTQYF TGTGCCAGCAGTGACTCGAGCGGGGGAGGTACAGATACGCAGTATTTT
TRBJ1-2 - - TRBV4-3 CASSQDKGSGYTF TGCGCCAGCAGCCAAGATAAGGGTAGTGGCTACACCTTC
TRBJ1-5 - - TRBV4-2 CASSQDSSRTVQPQHF TGTGCCAGCAGCCAAGACAGCTCGAGAACAGTTCAGCCCCAGCATTTT
TRBJ1-4 once TRBD1 TRBV9 CASSATTGETNEKLFF TGTGCCAGCAGCGCCACGACAGGGGAAACTAATGAAAAACTGTTTTTT
TRBJ1-1 - - TRBV28 CASSFATWVRVDMHTEAFF TGTGCCAGCAGTTTTGCCACTTGGGTAAGGGTTGATATGCACACTGAAGCTTTCTTT
TRBJ1-4 - - TRBV30 CAWSARRGITNEKLFF TGTGCCTGGAGTGCCCGGCGGGGGATTACTAATGAAAAACTGTTTTTT